These 23 T cell receptor beta chains originate from one sample sequenced in a study of T cell responses to AZD1222 COVID-19 vaccine. Here immunoSEQ multiplex PCR was the method, and the copy in TCRdb shows in-frame clones only, minus some. The sample has roughly 150,000 clones; roughly 88% are singletons. This specimen consisted of peripheral blood, obtained 28 days after the second AZD1222 dose. The receptors were sampled from an adult who received the AZD1222 COVID-19 vaccine.

The CDR3 sequence is CASRVPGLAGGYEQYF. The CDR3 DNA reads TGTGCCAGCCGCGTACCCGGACTAGCGGGAGGATACGAGCAGTACTTC. The V gene is TRBV28, the J gene TRBJ2-7; 14 positions match TRBD2. The junction had 10 bases not matched to a gene; V was cut back by 8 bases and J by 4 bases. The CDR3 extends over 16 amino acids. In germline, CDR1 is MDHEN, CDR2 SYDVKM.

This chain joins TRBV5-4 and TRBJ2-1; D possibly corresponds to TRBD1 (5 bases). The ends were cut back, 4 bases at V and 11 bases at J, with 16 bases in the middle. Looked up from germline, CDR1 is SGHNT and CDR2 is YYREEE (reference sequence). This CDR3 comprises 13 residues. CDR3 protein: CASSADRTAKQFF. The CDR3 DNA sequence: TGTGCCAGCAGCGCCGACAGAACCGCTAAGCAGTTCTTC.

This chain links TRBV29-1 with TRBJ2-1, with TRBD1 as a possible D gene (5 bases). Germline CDR1 SQVTM, CDR2 ANQGSEA. CDR3 length: 13 residues. The ends were cut back, 5 bases at V and 2 bases at J, with 10 bases in the middle. The CDR3 sequence is CSVNRTPYNEQFF. CDR3 sequence (DNA): TGCAGCGTTAATCGGACACCCTACAATGAGCAGTTCTTC.

The chain has TRBV15 and TRBJ1-5; 7 bases are shared with TRBD1. V was pared by 0 bases and J by 6 bases, with 5 bases of the junction left unmatched. Germline CDR1 and CDR2: LNHNV and YYDKDF (reference sequence). The CDR3 totals 15 residues. The CDR3 DNA is TGTGCCACCAGCAGAGAGCCACAGGGGTTTCAGCCCCAGCATTTT. It specifies CATSREPQGFQPQHF.

The chain links TRBV29-1 to TRBJ1-4; no clear D gene. The CDR3 length is 13 residues. V was cut by 3 bases and J by 8 bases, with 13 bases left in between. The V gene's germline CDR1 is SQVTM and CDR2 ANQGSEA. The CDR3 spells CSVELGLGEKLFF. CDR3 coding DNA: TGCAGCGTTGAGCTCGGGCTGGGCGAAAAACTGTTTTTT.

This sequence joins TRBV10-3 and TRBJ1-2; no reliable D call. The CDR3 has 16 amino acids. Deletions cut 0 bases from V and 8 bases from J, with 19 bases between. Germline V gene data show CDR1 as ENHRY and CDR2 as SYGVKD. The CDR3 coding sequence is TGTGCCATCAGTGAGTCCGTCGAGAGAGGGTCCTTCGGCTACACCTTC. Its translation is CAISESVERGSFGYTF.

The V gene is TRBV18, the J gene TRBJ2-7, with D possibly TRBD1 on 6 matching bases. V was trimmed by 2 bases and J by 2 bases, leaving 13 bases between them. CDR1 is KGHSH and CDR2 is LQKENI in the germline V gene. The CDR3 covers 15 residues. Written as DNA, the CDR3 is TGTGCCAGCTCACCAACCCCGGGACAAGCCTACGAGCAGTACGTC. Its protein product is CASSPTPGQAYEQYV.

This chain connects TRBV12-3 or TRBV12-4 to TRBJ1-1; the D is unclear. This CDR3 is 13 amino acids long. With 1 base removed from V and 7 bases from J, the gap between germline ends came to 10 bases. The CDR3 DNA is TGTGCCAGCAGTTTAGGGACCGGGGTTGAAGCTTTCTTT. Translated, it gives CASSLGTGVEAFF.

Written as DNA, the CDR3 is TGTGCCTGGTCCCGATCGAACACCGGGGAGCTGTTTTTT. Its translation is CAWSRSNTGELFF. The chain recombines TRBV30 with TRBJ2-2; D remains unclear. V lost 5 bases and J 0 bases, leaving 7 bases between the germline ends. Germline CDR1 reads GTSNPN; CDR2 reads SVGIG (reference sequence). The CDR3 loop spans 13 amino acids.

The chain joins TRBV14 to TRBJ2-7; D remains ambiguous. Germline CDR1 and CDR2: SGHDN and FVKESK. CDR3 size: 12 residues. V was shortened by 0 bases and J by 8 bases, with 8 bases between the two germline ends. The CDR3 bases are TGTGCCAGCAGCCAAGACGCTTGGAAGCAGTACTTC. Its protein product is CASSQDAWKQYF.

The V gene is TRBV7-3, the J gene TRBJ2-1; TRBD1 agrees at 8 bases. J lost 2 bases, V lost 5 bases, and 5 bases had no gene match. CDR3 length: 15 residues. Germline assignment: CDR1 SGHTA and CDR2 FQGTGA. The CDR3 bases are TGTGCCAGCAGCCGGACAGGGCCTCCCTACAATGAGCAGTTCTTC. Translating gives CASSRTGPPYNEQFF.

A word on this clone: The sample has other DNA sequences that encode this CDR3 too. The rearrangement links TRBV2 to TRBJ1-5, with D tentatively TRBD1 (5 bases). The CDR3 spans 16 residues. V was trimmed by 3 bases and J by 2 bases, leaving 14 bases between them. Germline values: CDR1 SNHLY, CDR2 FYNNEI. CDR3 nucleotides: TGTGCCAGCAGTGACTTGGGGGTTAGGGGCAATCAGCCCCAGCATTTT. Protein product: CASSDLGVRGNQPQHF.

The genes are TRBV5-1 and TRBJ2-3; D might be TRBD1 (6 bases). Trimming left V 0 bases short and J 6 bases short, with 14 bases between. Germline CDR1 and CDR2: SGHRS and YFSETQ. The length of the CDR3 is 15 residues. The DNA of the CDR3 is TGCGCCAGCAGCTTGGAACAGGGCGCCTTGGATACGCAGTATTTT. This translates into CASSLEQGALDTQYF.

The chain has TRBV7-2 and TRBJ2-7; possible D gene TRBD2, 6 bases. V was trimmed by 5 bases and J by 4 bases, leaving 21 bases between them. Germline V gene lookup returns CDR1 SGHTA and CDR2 FQGNSA. The CDR3 has 16 amino acids. CDR3 region: CASSLTPTSTVYEQYF. In DNA, the CDR3 is TGTGCCAGCAGCCTAACCCCGACTAGTACAGTTTACGAGCAGTACTTC. The full variable domain, in which reference TRBV7-2 and TRBJ2-7 provide the parts outside the CDR3, is GAGVSQSPSNKVTEKGKDVELRCDPISGHTALYWYRQSLGQGLEFLIYFQGNSAPDKSGLPSDRFSAERTGGSVSTLTIQRTQQEDSAVYLCASSLTPTSTVYEQYFGPGTRLTVT.

CDR3 region: CASTPGGRDTIYF. The CDR3 DNA sequence: TGTGCCAGCACCCCAGGGGGCAGGGACACCATATATTTT. This chain connects TRBV6-5 to TRBJ1-3, with 8 bases matching TRBD1. Losses at the gene ends were 7 bases for V and 8 bases for J; bases not matched to a gene: 7. This CDR3 spans 13 amino acids. Germline V lookup: CDR1 MNHEY, CDR2 SVGAGI.

Only a few counts were recorded for this clone. The chain employs TRBV19 and TRBJ1-5; D is undetermined. CDR1 and CDR2 (germline): LNHDA, SQIVND (reference sequence). This CDR3 has 16 amino acids. V lost 8 bases to trimming and J lost 3 bases, with 20 bases between them. The CDR3, as DNA: TGTGCCAGTTTACCTTTAAGTGGGCAGGTCAATCAGCCCCAGCATTTT. Translating gives CASLPLSGQVNQPQHF.

This rearrangement joins TRBV7-3 to TRBJ2-3, with a possible D match to TRBD2 (6 bases). Germline lookup yields CDR1 SGHTA and CDR2 FQGTGA. V lost 2 bases and J lost 2, with 11 bases in between. The CDR3 length is 15 residues. CDR3 DNA sequence: TGTGCCAGCAGCTTAGCGGGGCATACCACAGATACGCAGTATTTT. Its protein is CASSLAGHTTDTQYF.

A word on this clone: The same CDR3 can be traced to other DNA sequences in this sample. The chain links TRBV5-4 to TRBJ1-3, with D unresolved. Germline-derived CDR1 and CDR2 are SGHNT and YYREEE (reference sequence). The CDR3 sequence is 15 residues long. V shed 0 bases and J shed 0 bases, with 7 bases lying between them. Here the CDR3 reads CASSLDSNSGNTIYF. CDR3 nucleotide sequence: TGTGCCAGCAGCTTGGACTCGAACTCTGGAAACACCATATATTTT.

This chain connects TRBV28 to TRBJ1-2; weak D call: TRBD1 (5 bases). Trimming left V 8 bases short and J 5 bases short, with 15 bases between. The CDR3 is made up of 13 amino acids. Germline CDR1 reads MDHEN; CDR2 reads SYDVKM. CDR3 sequence reads: CASWSQGGYGYTF. For the CDR3, the DNA is TGTGCCAGCTGGTCTCAGGGAGGGTATGGCTACACCTTC.

The chain couples TRBV1 to TRBJ1-2. TRBV1 is a pseudogene segment. There are 13 residues in the CDR3. Here the CDR3 DNA reads TGCACCAGCAGCCACCAGACGGGCTATGGCTACACCTTC. Protein product: CTSSHQTGYGYTF.

The V gene is TRBV30, the J gene TRBJ1-5; D remains ambiguous. The V gene lost 0 bases and the J gene lost 2 bases, with 8 bases spanning the gap. The CDR3 covers 14 residues. Germline lookup yields CDR1 GTSNPN and CDR2 SVGIG (reference sequence). CDR3 sequence (DNA): TGTGCCTGGAGTGTCGAACAGCGCAATCAGCCCCAGCATTTT. Translating it yields CAWSVEQRNQPQHF.

The chain uses TRBV11-2 and TRBJ2-7; TRBD2 might be the D (6 bases). This CDR3 has 16 amino acids. Between the trimmed V and J ends, which lost 1 base and 3 bases, there was a span of 16 bases. Germline V lookup: CDR1 SGHAT, CDR2 FQNNGV. Written as DNA, the CDR3 is TGTGCCAGCAGCTTAGTTGATGCGGGATCATACTACGAGCAGTACTTC. It specifies CASSLVDAGSYYEQYF. The variable domain in full, completed from reference TRBV11-2 and TRBJ2-7, reads EAGVAQSPRYKIIEKRQSVAFWCNPISGHATLYWYQQILGQGPKLLIQFQNNGVVDDSQLPKDRFSAERLKGVDSTLKIQPAKLEDSAVYLCASSLVDAGSYYEQYFGPGTRLTVT.

V gene TRBV14 combines with J gene TRBJ1-5, with D possibly matching TRBD1 (5 bases). The V and J ends lost 3 bases and 3 bases respectively, with 9 bases between them. The CDR3 runs 14 residues. Germline lookup yields CDR1 SGHDN and CDR2 FVKESK. CDR3 sequence (DNA): TGTGCCAGCAGCCACACAGGACTCAATCAGCCCCAGCATTTT. Residues: CASSHTGLNQPQHF.